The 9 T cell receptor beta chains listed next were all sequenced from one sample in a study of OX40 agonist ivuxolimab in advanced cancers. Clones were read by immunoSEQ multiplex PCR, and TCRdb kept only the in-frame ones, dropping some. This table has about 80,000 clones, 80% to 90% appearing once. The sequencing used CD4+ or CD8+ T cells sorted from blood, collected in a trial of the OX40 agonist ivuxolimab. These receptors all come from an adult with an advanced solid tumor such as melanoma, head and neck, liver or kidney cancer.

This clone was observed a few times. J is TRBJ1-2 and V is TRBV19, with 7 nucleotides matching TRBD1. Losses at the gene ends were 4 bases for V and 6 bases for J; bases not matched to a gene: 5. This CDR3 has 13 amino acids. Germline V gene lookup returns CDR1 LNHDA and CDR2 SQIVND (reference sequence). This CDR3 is CASSTGTANGYTF. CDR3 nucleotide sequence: TGTGCCAGTAGTACCGGGACAGCAAATGGCTACACCTTC.

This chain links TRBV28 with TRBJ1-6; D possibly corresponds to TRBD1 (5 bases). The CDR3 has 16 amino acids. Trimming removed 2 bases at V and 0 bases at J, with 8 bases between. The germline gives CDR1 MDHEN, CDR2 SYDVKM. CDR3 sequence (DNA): TGTGCCAGCAGTTTAGACAGAAGCTCCTATAATTCACCCCTCCACTTT. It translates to CASSLDRSSYNSPLHF. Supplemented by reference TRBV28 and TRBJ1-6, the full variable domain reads DVKVTQSSRYLVKRTGEKVFLECVQDMDHENMFWYRQDPGLGLRLIYFSYDVKMKEKGDIPEGYSVSREKKERFSLILESASTNQTSMYLCASSLDRSSYNSPLHFGNGTRLTVT.

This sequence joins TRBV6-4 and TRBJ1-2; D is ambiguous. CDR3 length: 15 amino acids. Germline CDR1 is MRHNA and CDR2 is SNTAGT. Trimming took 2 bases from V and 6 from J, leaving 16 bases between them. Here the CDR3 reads CASSDQSGGRDGYTF. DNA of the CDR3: TGTGCCAGCAGTGACCAAAGTGGAGGGAGGGATGGCTACACCTTC.

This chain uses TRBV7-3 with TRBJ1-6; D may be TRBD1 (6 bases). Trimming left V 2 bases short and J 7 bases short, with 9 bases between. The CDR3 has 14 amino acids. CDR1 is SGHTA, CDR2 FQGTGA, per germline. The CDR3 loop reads CASSLGGGNSPLHF. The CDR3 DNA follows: TGTGCCAGCAGCTTAGGAGGGGGGAATTCACCCCTCCACTTT.

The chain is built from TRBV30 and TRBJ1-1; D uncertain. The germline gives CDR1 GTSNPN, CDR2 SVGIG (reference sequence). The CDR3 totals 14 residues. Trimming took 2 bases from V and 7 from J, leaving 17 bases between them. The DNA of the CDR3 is TGTGCCTGGAGTCCGGGTGGGTTTCGGTTTGAAGCTTTCTTT. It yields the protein CAWSPGGFRFEAFF.

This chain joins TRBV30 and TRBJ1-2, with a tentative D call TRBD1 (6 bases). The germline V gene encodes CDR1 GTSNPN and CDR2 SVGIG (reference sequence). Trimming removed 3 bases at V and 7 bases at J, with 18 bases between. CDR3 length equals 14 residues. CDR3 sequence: CAWRWAGEISGYTF. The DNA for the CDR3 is TGTGCCTGGAGATGGGCAGGGGAAATCTCTGGCTACACCTTC.

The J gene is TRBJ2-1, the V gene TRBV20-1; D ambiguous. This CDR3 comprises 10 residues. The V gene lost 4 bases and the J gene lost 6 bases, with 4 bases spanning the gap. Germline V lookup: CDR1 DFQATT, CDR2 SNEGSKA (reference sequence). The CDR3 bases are TGCAGTGCTACAGCCAATGAGCAGTTCTTC. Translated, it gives CSATANEQFF.

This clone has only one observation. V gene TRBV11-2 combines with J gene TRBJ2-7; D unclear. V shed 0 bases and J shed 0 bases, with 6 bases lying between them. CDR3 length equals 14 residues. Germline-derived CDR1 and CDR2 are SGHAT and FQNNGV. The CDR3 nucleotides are TGTGCCAGCAGCTTAGAAAGGGCCTCCTACGAGCAGTACTTC. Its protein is CASSLERASYEQYF.

As DNA, the CDR3 is TGTGCCAGCAGCCCCGCCGGACAGGGGGCCAACGTCCTGACTTTC. Amino acids: CASSPAGQGANVLTF. This sequence joins TRBV7-3 and TRBJ2-6; D is perhaps TRBD1 (6 bases). V was pared by 5 bases and J by 4 bases, with 12 bases between. Germline loops: CDR1 SGHTA, CDR2 FQGTGA. The CDR3 length is 15 residues.